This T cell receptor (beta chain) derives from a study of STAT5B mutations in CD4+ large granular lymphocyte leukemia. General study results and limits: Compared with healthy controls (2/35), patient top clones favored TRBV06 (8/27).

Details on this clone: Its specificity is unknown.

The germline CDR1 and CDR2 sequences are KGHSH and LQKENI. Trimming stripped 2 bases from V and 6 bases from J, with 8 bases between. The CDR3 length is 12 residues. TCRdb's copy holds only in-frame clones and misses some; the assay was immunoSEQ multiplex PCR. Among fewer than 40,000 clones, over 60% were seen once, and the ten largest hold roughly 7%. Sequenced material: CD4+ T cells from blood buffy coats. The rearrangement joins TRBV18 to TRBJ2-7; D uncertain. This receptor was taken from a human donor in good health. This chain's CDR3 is CASSPDWVEQYF. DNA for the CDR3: TGTGCCAGCTCACCAGACTGGGTCGAGCAGTACTTC.